A few counts support the clone carrying this T cell receptor (beta chain). Its antigen is not known. 60 Vbeta and 13 Jbeta primers were used in PCR. The data were produced by immunoSEQ multiplex PCR, yet TCRdb's version contains in-frame clones alone and is incomplete. The table includes around 70,000 clones, over 60% detected once. V was trimmed by 6 bases and J by 9 bases, leaving 14 bases between them. The CDR3 has 12 residues. Germline V gene lookup returns CDR1 MDHEN and CDR2 SYDVKM. This entry belongs to a study of cytomegalovirus exposure and HLA in healthy donors. The study, taken as a whole, reports: Sequences of the TCR beta chain were said to predict the HLA-A and HLA-B alleles of most subjects accurately.

The chain links TRBV28 to TRBJ1-1; no definite D call. This clonotype was sampled from a male donor in good health and CMV-seropositive. Sequenced material: PBMCs. The CDR3 DNA is TGTGCCAGCAGGACTGTTGGTATGAAAGCTTTCTTT. Its protein product is CASRTVGMKAFF.